This T cell receptor (beta chain) derives from a study of cytomegalovirus exposure and HLA in healthy donors. Note on this clone: Its antigen is not identified.

CDR1 SGHTA and CDR2 FQGNSA come from the germline V gene. V was shortened by 4 bases and J by 2 bases, with 15 bases between the two germline ends. The length of the CDR3 is 15 residues. General observations from the study: The authors later found TCR association rates varying by HLA locus, with DRB1 most and HLA-C fewest. It was approximately 170 TCR beta chains that were listed as cytomegalovirus-associated.

The PCR was carried out with 60 Vbeta primers and 13 Jbeta primers. Profiling relied on immunoSEQ multiplex PCR, and the TCRdb table lists in-frame clones only, not all of them. The sample has tens of thousands of clones; about three quarters are singletons. Sample: PBMCs. The sequence came from a male donor in good health and CMV-seropositive. The chain couples TRBV7-2 to TRBJ2-7; possibly TRBD2 for D (7 bases). The CDR3: CASSSGGGDPYEQYF. The DNA of the CDR3 is TGTGCCAGCAGCTCGGGGGGCGGGGACCCCTACGAGCAGTACTTC.